What follows describes a single TCR beta chain. Its specificity is unknown. The record originates from a study of STAT3 mutations in large granular lymphocyte leukemia. TCRdb's copy holds only in-frame clones and misses some; the assay was immunoSEQ multiplex PCR. The sample has tens of thousands of clones, around 86% seen once; the top ten hold about 13%. CDR1 and CDR2 from the germline V gene are MDHEN and SYDVKM. The ends were cut back, 3 bases at V and 2 bases at J, with 7 bases in the middle. There are 13 residues in the CDR3. Findings of the study overall: Variable sampling intervals and differing treatment regimens complicated linking therapy response to TCR clonal burden changes. Every T-LGLL patient had at least one immunodominant TCRbeta clonotype. Some patients had persisting codominant clonotypes that could mask small clones.

Sequenced: peripheral blood mononuclear cells. The chain is built from TRBV28 and TRBJ1-2; D is possibly TRBD1 (5 bases). The TCR comes from a man between 60 and 75 years old with T-cell large granular lymphocyte leukemia. Some clones in this sample may be carry-over from other donors' samples. CDR3 sequence: CASSLGQNYGYTF. The CDR3 bases are TGTGCCAGCAGTTTGGGGCAGAACTATGGCTACACCTTC.